Sequencing of this TCR beta chain was carried out in a study of Tregs in tolerant kidney transplant recipients. General observations from the study: Activated donor B cell expansion appeared to reveal the most relevant donor-specific TCRbeta repertoire. Validation in larger populations is needed because few patients were studied. No direct test of biological reproducibility was done here.

Worth noting for this clone: Antigen unknown.

Trimming left V 3 bases short and J 1 base short, with 9 bases between. The CDR3 consists of 14 residues. The germline V gene has CDR1 MNHEY and CDR2 SMNVEV (reference sequence). Thawed PBMCs were FACS-sorted into unstimulated CD4+CD25+CD127- regulatory T cells, CD4+CD25- non-regulatory cells, CD4 and CD8 cells. Using immunoSEQ multiplex PCR, the repertoire was profiled, and TCRdb retains in-frame clones only, with some absent. The table shows about 88,000 clones, with about 92% occurring only once. This chain connects TRBV27 to TRBJ1-1; D might be TRBD1 (5 bases). The sample comprised CD8+ T cells from blood. This sequence originates from a human donor in good health. In DNA form, the CDR3 reads TGTGCCAGCAGTTTCGTTACAGGGAACACTGAAGCTTTCTTT. Protein sequence: CASSFVTGNTEAFF.